This paragraph covers one T cell receptor beta chain sequence. This entry comes from a study of Ad26.COV2.S vaccination and SARS-CoV-2 variants. The treatment here: about 20 received Ad26.COV2.S at low or high dose, single or two shots; roughly five received placebo; per-sample allocation not given. Sampling occurred on day 63 after the first vaccine or placebo injection. Donor was an adult aged 18-55 years in Boston. Using immunoSEQ multiplex PCR, the repertoire was profiled, and TCRdb retains in-frame clones only, with some absent. The sample has roughly 700,000 clones, 89% seen once; the top ten hold roughly 1.5%. The germline CDR1 and CDR2 sequences are SGHTA and FQGTGA. Trimming removed 3 bases from V and 0 bases from J, with 8 bases in between. This CDR3 region has 14 residues.

The V call is TRBV7-3, the J call TRBJ1-1, with D unresolved. The clonotype comes from a person aged 18-60 years who received the Ad26.COV2.S COVID-19 vaccine or a placebo. The sample consisted of peripheral blood, taken in a trial of Ad26.COV2.S vaccine versus placebo. As DNA, the CDR3 is TGTGCCAGCAGCTTTGGTCCGATGAACACTGAAGCTTTCTTT. Translation: CASSFGPMNTEAFF.